This T cell receptor (beta chain) was found in a study of control samples from healthy donors and cancer patients. TCRdb's table, derived via immunoSEQ multiplex PCR, lists solely in-frame clones and lacks some. The sample has approximately 92,000 clones; 80% to 95% are singletons. CDR3 size: 15 residues. In germline, CDR1 is MRHNA, CDR2 SNTAGT. V lost 3 bases, J lost 2 bases, and 5 bases stayed unmatched. The chain recombines TRBV6-4 with TRBJ2-3, with 7 bases matching TRBD1. The sequence came from a woman in her twenties or thirties in good health. The sample consisted of blood. This CDR3 reads CASSEKDRPTDTQYF. As DNA, the CDR3 is TGTGCCAGCAGTGAAAAGGACAGGCCCACAGATACGCAGTATTTT.